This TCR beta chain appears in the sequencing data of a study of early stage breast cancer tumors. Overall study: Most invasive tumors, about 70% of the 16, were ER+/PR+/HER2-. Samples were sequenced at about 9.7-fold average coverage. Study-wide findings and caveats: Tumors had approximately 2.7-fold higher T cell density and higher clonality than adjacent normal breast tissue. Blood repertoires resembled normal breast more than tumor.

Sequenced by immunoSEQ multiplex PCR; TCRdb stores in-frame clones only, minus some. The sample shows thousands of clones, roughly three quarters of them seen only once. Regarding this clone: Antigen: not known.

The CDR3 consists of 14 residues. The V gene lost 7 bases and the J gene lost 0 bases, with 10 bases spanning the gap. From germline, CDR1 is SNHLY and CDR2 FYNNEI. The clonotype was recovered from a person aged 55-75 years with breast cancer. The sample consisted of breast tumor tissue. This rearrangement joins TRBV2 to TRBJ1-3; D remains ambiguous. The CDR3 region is CASNLAVSGNTIYF. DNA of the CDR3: TGTGCCAGCAACCTAGCCGTCTCTGGAAACACCATATATTTT.